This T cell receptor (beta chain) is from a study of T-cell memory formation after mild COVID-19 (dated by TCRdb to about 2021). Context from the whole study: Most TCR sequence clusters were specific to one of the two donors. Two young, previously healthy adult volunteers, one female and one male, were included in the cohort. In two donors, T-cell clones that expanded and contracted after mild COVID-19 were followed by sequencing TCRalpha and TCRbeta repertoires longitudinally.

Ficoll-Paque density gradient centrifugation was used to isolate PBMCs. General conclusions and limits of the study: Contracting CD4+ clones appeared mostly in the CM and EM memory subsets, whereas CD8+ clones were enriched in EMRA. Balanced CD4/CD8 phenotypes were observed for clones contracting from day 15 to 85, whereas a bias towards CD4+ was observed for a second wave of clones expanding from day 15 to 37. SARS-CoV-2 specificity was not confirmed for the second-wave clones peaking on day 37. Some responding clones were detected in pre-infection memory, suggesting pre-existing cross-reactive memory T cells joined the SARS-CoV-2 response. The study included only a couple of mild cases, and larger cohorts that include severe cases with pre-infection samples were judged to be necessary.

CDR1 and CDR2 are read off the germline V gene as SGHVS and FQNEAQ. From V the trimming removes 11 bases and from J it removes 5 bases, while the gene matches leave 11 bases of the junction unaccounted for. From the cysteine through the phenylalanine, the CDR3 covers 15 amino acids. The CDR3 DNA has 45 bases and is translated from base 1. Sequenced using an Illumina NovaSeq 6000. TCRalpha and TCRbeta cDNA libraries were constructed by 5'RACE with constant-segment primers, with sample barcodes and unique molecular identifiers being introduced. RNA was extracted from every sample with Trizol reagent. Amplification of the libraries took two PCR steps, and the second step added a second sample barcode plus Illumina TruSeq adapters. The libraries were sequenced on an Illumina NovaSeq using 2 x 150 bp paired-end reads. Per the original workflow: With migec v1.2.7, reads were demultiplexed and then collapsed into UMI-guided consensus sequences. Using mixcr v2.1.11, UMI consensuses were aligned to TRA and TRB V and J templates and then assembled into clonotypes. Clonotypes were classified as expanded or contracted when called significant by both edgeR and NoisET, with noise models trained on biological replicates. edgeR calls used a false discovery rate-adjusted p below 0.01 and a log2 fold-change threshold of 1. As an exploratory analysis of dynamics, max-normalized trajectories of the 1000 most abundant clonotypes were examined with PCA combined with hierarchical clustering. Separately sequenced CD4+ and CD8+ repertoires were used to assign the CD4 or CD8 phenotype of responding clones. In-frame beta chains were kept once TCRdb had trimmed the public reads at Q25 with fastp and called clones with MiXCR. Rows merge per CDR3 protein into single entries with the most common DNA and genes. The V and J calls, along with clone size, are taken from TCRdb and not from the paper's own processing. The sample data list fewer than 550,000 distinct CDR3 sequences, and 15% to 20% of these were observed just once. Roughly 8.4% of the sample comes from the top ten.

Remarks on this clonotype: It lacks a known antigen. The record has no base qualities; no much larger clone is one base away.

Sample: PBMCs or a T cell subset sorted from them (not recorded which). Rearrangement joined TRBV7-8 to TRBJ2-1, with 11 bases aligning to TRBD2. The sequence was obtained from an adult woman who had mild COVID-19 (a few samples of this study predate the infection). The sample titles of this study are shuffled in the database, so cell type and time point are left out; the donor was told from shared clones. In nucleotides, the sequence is TGTGCCGGAAAACCGGCGGGACTAGCGGACAATGAGCAGTTCTTC. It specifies CAGKPAGLADNEQFF.